The 21 T cell receptor beta chains reported below all come from one sample, sequenced in a study of cytomegalovirus exposure and HLA in healthy donors. The data were produced by immunoSEQ multiplex PCR, yet TCRdb's version contains in-frame clones alone and is incomplete. The sample holds some 260,000 clones, about 90% seen once. The sequencing input was PBMCs. The receptors come from a man aged 18 to 30 in good health and CMV-seropositive.

The CDR3 spells CASSHRGGRSYNEQFF. The CDR3 bases are TGTGCCAGTAGTCATAGGGGGGGGCGCTCCTACAATGAGCAGTTCTTC. The J gene is TRBJ2-1, the V gene TRBV19; D is possibly TRBD2 (7 bases). The CDR3 is 16 residues long. V was pared by 5 bases and J by 0 bases, with 14 bases between. Germline CDR1 and CDR2: LNHDA and SQIVND (reference sequence).

This clone was seen a single time. V and J are TRBV7-2 and TRBJ2-2; the D gene is possibly TRBD1 (5 bases). The CDR3 length is 17 residues. Trimming took off 0 bases at V and 2 bases at J, with 13 bases between the two ends. CDR1 and CDR2 (germline): SGHTA, FQGNSA. CDR3 loop: CASSLALTGLNTGELFF. The CDR3 coding sequence is TGTGCCAGCAGCTTAGCGCTTACAGGCCTTAACACCGGGGAGCTGTTTTTT.

V gene TRBV27 combines with J gene TRBJ1-3; unclear D gene. The germline V gene has CDR1 MNHEY and CDR2 SMNVEV (reference sequence). The CDR3 spans 15 residues. Trimming took 6 bases from V and 3 from J, leaving 15 bases between them. The CDR3 DNA is TGTGCCAGCAGATCGAGAGGGAACGGTGGAAACACCATATATTTT. Protein: CASRSRGNGGNTIYF.

J is TRBJ2-5 and V is TRBV9; 8 bases agree with TRBD1. Germline loops: CDR1 SGDLS, CDR2 YYNGEE. The V and J ends lost 4 bases and 4 bases, in that order; junction bases with no gene match: 12. The CDR3 covers 16 residues. The CDR3 here is CASSPQTGTGRETQYF. CDR3 coding DNA: TGTGCCAGCAGCCCCCAGACCGGGACAGGCCGAGAGACCCAGTACTTC.

The V gene is TRBV15, the J gene TRBJ2-7, with a possible D match to TRBD2 (6 bases). V was shortened by 5 bases and J by 5 bases, with 16 bases between the two germline ends. The germline V gene has CDR1 LNHNV and CDR2 YYDKDF (reference sequence). The CDR3 has 14 residues. CDR3: CATSAGGFWDEQYF. CDR3 DNA: TGTGCCACCAGCGCAGGAGGGTTTTGGGACGAGCAGTACTTC.

Concerning this clone: Other DNA sequences in this sample translate to the same CDR3. The J gene is TRBJ1-5, the V gene TRBV6-5; D not certain. Between the trimmed V and J ends, which lost 0 bases and 0 bases, there was a span of 0 bases. CDR3 length: 13 amino acids. Germline loops: CDR1 MNHEY, CDR2 SVGAGI. Here the CDR3 DNA reads TGTGCCAGCAGTTACTCTAGCAATCAGCCCCAGCATTTT. It codes for CASSYSSNQPQHF.

The chain uses TRBV6-5 and TRBJ1-4, with TRBD1 matching 8 bases. CDR3 length: 14 amino acids. Germline V gives CDR1 MNHEY, CDR2 SVGAGI. J gave up 11 bases and V 6 bases, and 11 bases lay outside the gene matches. CDR3 protein: CASSPQDRAEKLFF. The CDR3 DNA reads as TGTGCCAGCAGCCCCCAGGACAGGGCTGAGAAACTGTTTTTT.

J is TRBJ2-5 and V is TRBV5-1; D may be TRBD2 (5 bases). Trimming removed 3 bases from V and 2 bases from J, with 8 bases in between. CDR1 is SGHRS, CDR2 YFSETQ, per germline. The CDR3 is 13 amino acids. CDR3 residues: CASSSLGQETQYF. The CDR3 DNA sequence: TGCGCCAGCAGCTCACTAGGACAAGAGACCCAGTACTTC.

V usage is TRBV7-9 and J usage is TRBJ1-2, with 12 bases identical to TRBD1. Germline V gene lookup returns CDR1 SEHNR and CDR2 FQNEAQ (reference sequence). With 4 bases clipped from V and 2 bases from J, the junction kept 2 bases outside the gene matches. This CDR3 spans 15 amino acids. The CDR3 DNA follows: TGTGCCAGCAGCTCGGGACAGGGGGCAAACTATGGCTACACCTTC. Its protein is CASSSGQGANYGYTF.

The chain carries TRBV4-3 and TRBJ1-3; D might be TRBD1 (5 bases). Germline V lookup: CDR1 LGHNA, CDR2 YSLEER. This CDR3 has 16 amino acids. The V end was cut by 0 bases, the J end by 3 bases, with 12 bases between. This CDR3 is CASSQDSGRDGNTIYF. The CDR3 DNA sequence: TGCGCCAGCAGCCAAGATTCAGGGAGGGATGGAAACACCATATATTTT.

The chain couples TRBV28 to TRBJ1-1; the D gene is possibly TRBD1 (6 bases). CDR3 length: 14 residues. The germline gives CDR1 MDHEN, CDR2 SYDVKM. Trimming stripped 6 bases from V and 0 bases from J, with 11 bases between. This CDR3 reads CASSPDRLNTEAFF. CDR3 sequence (DNA): TGTGCCAGCAGCCCGGACAGATTGAACACTGAAGCTTTCTTT. The complete variable domain, with remaining parts taken from reference TRBV28 and TRBJ1-1, reads DVKVTQSSRYLVKRTGEKVFLECVQDMDHENMFWYRQDPGLGLRLIYFSYDVKMKEKGDIPEGYSVSREKKERFSLILESASTNQTSMYLCASSPDRLNTEAFFGQGTRLTVV.

V usage is TRBV5-4 and J usage is TRBJ2-5; D call uncertain. The germline V gene has CDR1 SGHNT and CDR2 YYREEE (reference sequence). The ends were cut back, 0 bases at V and 0 bases at J, with 12 bases in the middle. CDR3 length: 16 amino acids. The CDR3 sequence is CASSLEALENQETQYF. CDR3 DNA sequence: TGTGCCAGCAGCTTGGAGGCTCTGGAGAACCAAGAGACCCAGTACTTC.

This rearrangement joins TRBV5-1 to TRBJ2-7; 8 bases align to TRBD2. The CDR3 length is 17 residues. Germline CDR1 is SGHRS and CDR2 is YFSETQ. The trim removed 0 bases at V and 5 bases at J, leaving 13 bases unmatched. This CDR3 reads CASSLAIGGSGKNEQYF. CDR3 nucleotide sequence: TGCGCCAGCAGCTTGGCAATAGGAGGTAGCGGGAAAAACGAGCAGTACTTC.

The gene calls are TRBV10-3 and TRBJ1-2, with 7 nucleotides matching TRBD1. Germline V lookup: CDR1 ENHRY, CDR2 SYGVKD. This CDR3 is 13 amino acids long. V shed 7 bases, J shed 4 bases, and the junction held 6 bases outside the gene matches. In DNA form, the CDR3 reads TGTGCCATCACCCCACAGGGGTCCTATGGCTACACCTTC. Residues: CAITPQGSYGYTF.

There are a few counts of this clone. Other DNA sequences within the sample encode an identical CDR3. Here the CDR3 reads CASSQVGGSTEAFF. Here the CDR3 DNA reads TGTGCCAGCAGCCAAGTCGGGGGTAGCACTGAAGCTTTCTTT. The chain joins TRBV4-2 to TRBJ1-1; D perhaps matches TRBD1 (5 bases). The length of the CDR3 is 14 residues. Trimming cost V 1 base and J 4 bases, with 10 bases left between them. The germline V gene has CDR1 LGHNA and CDR2 YNFKEQ.

The CDR3 DNA follows: TGCGCCAGCAGCTTGGAGAACGGGGGCGGCGAGCAGTTCTTC. Translation: CASSLENGGGEQFF. The chain is built from TRBV5-1 and TRBJ2-1; either TRBD1 or TRBD2 may fit D (6 bases each). CDR3 length: 14 amino acids. V was shortened by 0 bases and J by 10 bases, with 14 bases between the two germline ends. Germline CDR1 and CDR2: SGHRS and YFSETQ.

V is TRBV4-2 and J is TRBJ2-1; D gene unclear. V lost 0 bases and J 2 bases, leaving 11 bases between the germline ends. CDR1 and CDR2 (germline): LGHNA, YNFKEQ. There are 16 residues in the CDR3. The CDR3 protein is CASSQEGTATYNEQFF. The CDR3 DNA sequence: TGTGCCAGCAGCCAAGAGGGAACGGCTACCTACAATGAGCAGTTCTTC.

The chain combines TRBV27 with TRBJ2-1, with D maybe TRBD2 (6 bases). Germline V gene sequence: CDR1 MNHEY, CDR2 SMNVEV (reference sequence). There are 16 residues in the CDR3. Between the trimmed V and J ends, which lost 2 bases and 0 bases, there was a span of 11 bases. The CDR3, as DNA: TGTGCCAGCAGTTTAACTAGCTCCAACTCCTACAATGAGCAGTTCTTC. Residues: CASSLTSSNSYNEQFF.

The CDR3 bases are TGTGCCAGCAGCTACAGGGGAGACAATGAGCAGTTCTTC. Translation: CASSYRGDNEQFF. J is TRBJ2-1 and V is TRBV7-8; 7 positions match TRBD1. Trimming removed 4 bases from V and 5 bases from J; junction bases left unmatched: 2. CDR3 length: 13 residues. CDR1 is SGHVS and CDR2 is FQNEAQ in the germline V gene.

This chain links TRBV9 with TRBJ1-1; D ambiguous. V was pared by 0 bases and J by 4 bases, with 22 bases between. Per germline, CDR1 SGDLS and CDR2 YYNGEE. The CDR3 spans 18 residues. This CDR3 is CASSVVPGSGGRGTEAFF. CDR3 coding DNA: TGTGCCAGCAGCGTAGTTCCGGGATCGGGAGGGCGCGGCACTGAAGCTTTCTTT. The whole variable domain, remainder taken from reference TRBV9 and TRBJ1-1, is DSGVTQTPKHLITATGQRVTLRCSPRSGDLSVYWYQQSLDQGLQFLIQYYNGEERAKGNILERFSAQQFPDLHSELNLSSLELGDSALYFCASSVVPGSGGRGTEAFFGQGTRLTVV.

The chain links TRBV5-6 to TRBJ2-1, with D unresolved. The germline gives CDR1 SGHDT, CDR2 YYEEEE. There are 15 residues in the CDR3. Trimming shortened V by 0 bases and J by 0 bases, and 7 bases separated the two germline ends. DNA for the CDR3: TGTGCCAGCAGCTTGGGTCGGAGCTCCTACAATGAGCAGTTCTTC. Translation gives CASSLGRSSYNEQFF.